This T cell receptor (beta chain) came from a study of cytomegalovirus exposure and HLA in healthy donors. With 0 bases removed from V and 5 bases from J, the gap between germline ends came to 14 bases. Germline CDR1 SGHRS, CDR2 YFSETQ. The CDR3 length is 15 residues. Of note for this clone: Its target is unknown.

Points from the study as a whole: The authors listed 150 to 200 TCR beta chains as cytomegalovirus-associated. Most observed TCR sequences were rare, whereas some public TCRs were detected in many donors. Specificity for CMV antigens was confirmed in vitro for a few of the CMV-associated chains.

Assay used: immunoSEQ multiplex PCR; TCRdb lists only in-frame clones, some missing. The profile covers about 120,000 clones, with roughly 90% appearing a single time and around 6% taken by the ten largest. The specimen sequenced was PBMCs. The receptor comes from a woman aged 18-35 years in good health and CMV-seropositive. The V gene is TRBV5-1, the J gene TRBJ2-5; a weak D match, TRBD2 (5 bases). CDR3 DNA: TGCGCCAGCAGCTTGGAAGCGGTAGATCGGGAGACCCAGTACTTC. Translated, it gives CASSLEAVDRETQYF.